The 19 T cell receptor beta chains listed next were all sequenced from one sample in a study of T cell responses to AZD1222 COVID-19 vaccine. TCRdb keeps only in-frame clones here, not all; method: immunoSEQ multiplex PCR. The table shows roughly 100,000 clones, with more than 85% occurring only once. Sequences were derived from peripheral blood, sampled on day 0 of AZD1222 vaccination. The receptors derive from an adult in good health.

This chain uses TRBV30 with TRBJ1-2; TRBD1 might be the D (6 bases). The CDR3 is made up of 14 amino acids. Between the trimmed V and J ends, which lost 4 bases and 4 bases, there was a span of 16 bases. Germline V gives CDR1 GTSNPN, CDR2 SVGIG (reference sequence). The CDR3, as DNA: TGTGCCTGGACCGAAGGGGACATAATCTATGGCTACACCTTC. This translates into CAWTEGDIIYGYTF. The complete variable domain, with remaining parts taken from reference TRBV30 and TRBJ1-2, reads SQTIHQWPATLVQPVGSPLSLECTVEGTSNPNLYWYRQAAGRGLQLLFYSVGIGQISSEVPQNLSASRPQDRQFILSSKKLLLSDSGFYLCAWTEGDIIYGYTFGSGTRLTVV.

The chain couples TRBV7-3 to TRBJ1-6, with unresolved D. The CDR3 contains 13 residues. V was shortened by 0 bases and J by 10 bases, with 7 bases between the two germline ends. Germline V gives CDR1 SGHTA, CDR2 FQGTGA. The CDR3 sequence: CASSLTFSSPLHF. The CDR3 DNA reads TGTGCCAGCAGCTTAACGTTTTCCTCACCCCTCCACTTT.

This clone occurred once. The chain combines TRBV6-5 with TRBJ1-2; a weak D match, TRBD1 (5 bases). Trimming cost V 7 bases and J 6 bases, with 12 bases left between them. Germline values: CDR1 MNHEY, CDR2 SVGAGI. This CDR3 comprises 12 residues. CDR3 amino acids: CASTEGRNGYTF. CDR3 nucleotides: TGTGCCAGCACCGAGGGGAGGAATGGCTACACCTTC.

CDR3 loop: CASSSQPGQGNNEQFF. DNA for the CDR3: TGCGCCAGCAGCTCCCAACCGGGACAGGGGAACAATGAGCAGTTCTTC. This chain links TRBV5-1 with TRBJ2-1; 10 bases align to TRBD1. This CDR3 has 16 residues. The germline V gene encodes CDR1 SGHRS and CDR2 YFSETQ. J gave up 5 bases and V 3 bases, and 8 bases lay outside the gene matches.

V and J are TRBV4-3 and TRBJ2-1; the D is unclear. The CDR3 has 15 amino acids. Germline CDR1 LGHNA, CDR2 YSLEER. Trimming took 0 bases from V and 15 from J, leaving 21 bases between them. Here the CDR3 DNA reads TGCGCCAGCAGCCAAGATTATACGGCTAACGGGCCGCGGTTCTTC. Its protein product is CASSQDYTANGPRFF.

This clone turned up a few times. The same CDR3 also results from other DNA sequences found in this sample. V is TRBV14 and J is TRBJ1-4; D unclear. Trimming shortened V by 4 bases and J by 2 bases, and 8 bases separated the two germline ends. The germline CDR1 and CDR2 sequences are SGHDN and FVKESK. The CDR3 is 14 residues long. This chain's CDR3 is CASSRQRTNEKLFF. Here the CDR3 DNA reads TGTGCCAGCAGCCGACAAAGGACTAATGAAAAACTGTTTTTT. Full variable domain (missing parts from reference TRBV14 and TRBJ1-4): EAGVTQFPSHSVIEKGQTVTLRCDPISGHDNLYWYRRVMGKEIKFLLHFVKESKQDESGMPNNRFLAERTGGTYSTLKVQPAELEDSGVYFCASSRQRTNEKLFFGSGTQLSVL.

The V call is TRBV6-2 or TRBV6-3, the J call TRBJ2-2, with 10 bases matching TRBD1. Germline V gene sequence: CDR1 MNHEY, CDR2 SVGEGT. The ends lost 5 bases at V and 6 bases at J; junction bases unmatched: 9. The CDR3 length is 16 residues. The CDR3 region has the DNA TGTGCCAGCAGTCCCCGGGACAGGGGATTGTCCGGGGAGCTGTTTTTT. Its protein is CASSPRDRGLSGELFF.

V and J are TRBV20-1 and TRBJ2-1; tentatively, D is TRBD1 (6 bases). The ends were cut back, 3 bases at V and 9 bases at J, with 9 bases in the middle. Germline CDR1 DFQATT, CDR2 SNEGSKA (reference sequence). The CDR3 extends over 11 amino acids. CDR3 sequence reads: CSASGGFEQFF. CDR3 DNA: TGCAGTGCTAGTGGGGGCTTTGAGCAGTTCTTC.

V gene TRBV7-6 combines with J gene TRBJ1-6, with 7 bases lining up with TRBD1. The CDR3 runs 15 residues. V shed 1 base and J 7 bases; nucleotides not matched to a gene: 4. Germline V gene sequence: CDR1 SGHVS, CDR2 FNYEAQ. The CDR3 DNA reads TGTGCCAGCAGCTTAGGGCAGGGGGTAAATTCACCCCTCCACTTT. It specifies CASSLGQGVNSPLHF. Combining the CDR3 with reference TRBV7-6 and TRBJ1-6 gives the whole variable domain GAGVSQSPRYKVTKRGQDVALRCDPISGHVSLYWYRQALGQGPEFLTYFNYEAQQDKSGLPNDRFSAERPEGSISTLTIQRTEQRDSAMYRCASSLGQGVNSPLHFGNGTRLTVT.

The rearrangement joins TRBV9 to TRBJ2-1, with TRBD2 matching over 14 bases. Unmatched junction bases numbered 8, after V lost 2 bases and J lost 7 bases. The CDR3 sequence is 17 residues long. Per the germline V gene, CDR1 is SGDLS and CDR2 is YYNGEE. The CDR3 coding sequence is TGTGCCAGCAGCGTGACCTCCGGGACTAGCGGGAGAAATGAGCAGTTCTTC. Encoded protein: CASSVTSGTSGRNEQFF.

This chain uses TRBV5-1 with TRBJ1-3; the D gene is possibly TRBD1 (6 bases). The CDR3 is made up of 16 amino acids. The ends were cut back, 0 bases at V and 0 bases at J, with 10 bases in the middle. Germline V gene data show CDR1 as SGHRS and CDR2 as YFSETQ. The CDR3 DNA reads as TGCGCCAGCAGCTTGGGACAGGCGAGCTCTGGAAACACCATATATTTT. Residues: CASSLGQASSGNTIYF.

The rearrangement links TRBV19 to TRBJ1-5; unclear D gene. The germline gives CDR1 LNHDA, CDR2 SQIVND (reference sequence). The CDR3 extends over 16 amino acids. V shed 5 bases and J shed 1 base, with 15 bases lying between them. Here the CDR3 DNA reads TGTGCCAGTAGTCCAGAAGGTGCCCCCAGCAATCAGCCCCAGCATTTT. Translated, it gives CASSPEGAPSNQPQHF.

The CDR3 DNA reads as TGTGCCTGGAGCAGCCCACACTCAGGGGACCTTAACACTGAAGCTTTCTTT. This encodes CAWSSPHSGDLNTEAFF. The chain carries TRBV30 and TRBJ1-1, with a possible D match to TRBD1 (6 bases). The CDR3 has 17 amino acids. From germline, CDR1 is GTSNPN and CDR2 SVGIG (reference sequence). V lost 3 bases to trimming and J lost 2 bases, with 22 bases between them.

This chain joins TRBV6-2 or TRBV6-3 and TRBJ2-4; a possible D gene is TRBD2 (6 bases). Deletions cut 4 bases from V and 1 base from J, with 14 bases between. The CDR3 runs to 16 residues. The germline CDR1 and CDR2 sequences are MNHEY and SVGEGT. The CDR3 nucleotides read TGTGCCAGCAGTTCCCCAGCGGGCTTCGCCAAAAACATTCAGTACTTC. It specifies CASSSPAGFAKNIQYF.

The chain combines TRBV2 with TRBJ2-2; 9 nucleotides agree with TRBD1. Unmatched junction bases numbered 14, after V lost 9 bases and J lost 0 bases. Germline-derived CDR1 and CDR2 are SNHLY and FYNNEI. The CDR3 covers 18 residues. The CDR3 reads CASYPGTGLPTNTGELFF. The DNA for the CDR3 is TGTGCCAGTTACCCCGGGACAGGGTTACCGACGAACACCGGGGAGCTGTTTTTT.

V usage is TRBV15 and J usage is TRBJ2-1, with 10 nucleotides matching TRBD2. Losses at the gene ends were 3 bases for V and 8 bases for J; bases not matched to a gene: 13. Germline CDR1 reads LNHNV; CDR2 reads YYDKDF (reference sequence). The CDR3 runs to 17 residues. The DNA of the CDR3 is TGTGCCACCAGCAGTGGGATGAGCGGGGGGGGTCTCTATGAGCAGTTCTTC. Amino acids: CATSSGMSGGGLYEQFF.

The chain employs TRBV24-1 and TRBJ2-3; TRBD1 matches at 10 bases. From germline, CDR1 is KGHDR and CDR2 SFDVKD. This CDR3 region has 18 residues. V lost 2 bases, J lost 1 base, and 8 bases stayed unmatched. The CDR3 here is CATSDSNPGTGGTDTQYF. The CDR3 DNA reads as TGTGCCACCAGTGATTCTAATCCCGGGACAGGGGGCACAGATACGCAGTATTTT.

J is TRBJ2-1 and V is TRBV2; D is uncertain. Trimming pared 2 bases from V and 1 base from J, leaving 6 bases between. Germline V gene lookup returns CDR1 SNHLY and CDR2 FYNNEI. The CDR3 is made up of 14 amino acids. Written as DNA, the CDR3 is TGTGCCAGCAGTGAAAGGTTTTCCTACAATGAGCAGTTCTTC. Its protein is CASSERFSYNEQFF.

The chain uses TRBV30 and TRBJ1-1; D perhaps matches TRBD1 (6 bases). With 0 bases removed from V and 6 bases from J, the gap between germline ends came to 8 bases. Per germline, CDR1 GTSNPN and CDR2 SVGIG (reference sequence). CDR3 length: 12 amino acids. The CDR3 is CAWSVGGPEAFF. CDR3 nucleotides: TGTGCCTGGAGTGTAGGGGGGCCTGAAGCTTTCTTT.